This T cell receptor beta chain derives from a study of OX40 agonist ivuxolimab in advanced cancers. About the research overall: Patients received ivuxolimab, an agonistic anti-OX40 (CD134) antibody. People in dose escalation had one of these cancers: hepatocellular carcinoma, melanoma, renal cell or head and neck cancer.

Using immunoSEQ multiplex PCR, the repertoire was profiled, and TCRdb retains in-frame clones only, with some absent. The top ten hold roughly 22% of the sample, which has about 42,000 clones, 86% seen once. The V end lost 10 bases, the J end lost 7 bases, and 11 bases lay between the germline ends. This CDR3 has 11 amino acids. Germline CDR1 and CDR2: ENHRY and SYGVKD. Whole-study findings and limits: CD8+ T cells averaged more expanded clones than CD4+.

Details on this clone: Antigen: not known.

V is TRBV10-3 and J is TRBJ2-1; weak D call: TRBD1 (5 bases). The receptor was isolated from an adult with an advanced solid tumor such as melanoma, head and neck, liver or kidney cancer. The sequencing used CD4+ or CD8+ T cells sorted from blood, collected in a trial of the OX40 agonist ivuxolimab. The CDR3 DNA is TGTGCCACCGCTCCAGGGAATGAGCAGTTCTTC. As protein: CATAPGNEQFF.